A selection of T cell receptor beta chains follows, all from one sample in a study of blood T cell repertoires in COVID-19. Sequenced by immunoSEQ multiplex PCR; TCRdb stores in-frame clones only, minus some. This table holds tens of thousands of clones, approximately 86% found once. Input material: peripheral blood. The receptor source for this set is a man older than 75 with COVID-19, enrolled during active disease. Each CDR3 is given with its conserved first and last residue.

12 | TRBV19 | CASSVANQPQHF
17 | TRBV24-1 | CATSDKTSGGAPYEQYF
15 | TRBV5-4 | CASSLLGGGEETQYF
14 | TRBV18 | CASSPTGENTEAFF
13 | TRBV27 | CASSFRGYYGYTF
15 | TRBV18 | CASSQAGRQGGGYTF
18 | TRBV18 | CASSPRPQGRRTNEKLFF
14 | TRBV15 | CATSLSGGTDTQYF
14 | TRBV3-1/TRBV3-2 | CASSARAGSYEQYF
16 | TRBV15 | CATSRAGTATNEKLFF
15 | TRBV28 | CASTFPTGGNYGYTF
16 | TRBV7-2 | CASSLVGSGQGTEAFF
13 | TRBV7-3 | CASSLAQGYEQYF
15 | TRBV24-1 | CATSAAAVPRDEQYF
17 | TRBV7-3 | CASSLRGGRVRTDTQYF
12 | TRBV6-5 | CASSYNQREQFF
13 | TRBV7-9 | CASSLDRTGGYTF
15 | TRBV18 | CASSRQGANNSPLHF
16 | TRBV18 | CASSPGYGSSGNTIYF
13 | TRBV12-3/TRBV12-4 | CASTLVGAYGYTF
15 | TRBV6-5 | CASSLDWQAANVLTF
14 | TRBV9 | CASSAIQGPGGYTF
13 | TRBV7-3 | CASSVQTGYEQYF
15 | TRBV18 | CASSRTRDSFHEQYF
11 | TRBV29-1 | CSVDVGQTQYF